This T cell receptor beta chain derives from a study of blood T cells in healthy people across ages. Combining a sample-barcoded 5' primer with a J-beta primer mix, a second PCR ran for about 7 to 11 cycles. One entry per CDR3 protein results from TCRdb running MiXCR on the 5' RACE reads. The sample has roughly 1 million distinct CDR3 sequences, roughly 24% seen once. The J segment lost 6 bases and the V segment lost 4 bases, leaving 11 bases of the junction unmatched. Germline CDR1 is SEHNR and CDR2 is FQNEAQ (reference sequence). The length of the CDR3 is 16 residues. Another study also made use of these data, one on T cells of mothers and their children.

The sequenced sample was blood. The origin of this receptor is a girl aged 2-10 years in good health. V and J are TRBV7-9 and TRBJ1-4, with TRBD1 matching over 7 bases. The CDR3 region is CASSSPLGQGDEKLFF. The CDR3 nucleotides read TGTGCCAGCAGCTCCCCTTTGGGGCAGGGGGATGAAAAACTGTTTTTT.